This TCR beta chain derives from a study of T-cell reconstitution after alpha-beta-depleted transplantation in children. General study findings and limits: It was newly produced T cells that mostly accounted for T-cell counts and diversity one year after transplant. It was reported that alpha-beta T cells came from several hundred expanded graft clones (about two months after transplant). Surviving recipient cells, namely T cells and thymic progenitors, were the source of high day-60 TCRbeta diversity in some patients.

Unique molecular identifiers were incorporated into the prepared TCRbeta library. MiXCR was run by TCRdb on the PCR reads, yielding one entry per CDR3 protein. This sample yields a few hundred thousand distinct CDR3 sequences, of which 13% are seen a single time; about 2.2% belongs to the top ten. This clonotype was seen at least ten times. Its target is not known. The V gene lost 6 bases and the J gene lost 7 bases, with 13 bases spanning the gap. This CDR3 contains 13 residues. Germline CDR1 reads ENHRY; CDR2 reads SYGVKD. This TCR came from a male patient between 5 and 17 years old who had a stem cell transplant for acute myeloid leukemia, so the T cells may come from the graft donor. The chain joins TRBV10-3 to TRBJ1-5; D unclear. The sequencing here drew on PBMCs, mostly from graft donor cells, taken 360 days after TCRalphabeta/CD19-depleted stem cell transplant. CDR3 in amino acids: CAISRTGGQPQHF. CDR3 nucleotides: TGTGCCATCAGCCGAACCGGAGGACAGCCCCAGCATTTT.